These 8 T cell receptor beta chains were sequenced from one sample in a study of blood T cells in healthy people across ages. A second PCR, run for about 7 to 11 cycles, used a sample-barcoded 5' primer plus a J-beta primer mix. Each CDR3 protein is one row after TCRdb ran MiXCR on the 5' RACE reads. The sample lists some 1.8 million distinct CDR3 sequences; around 40% were seen once. Sample: blood. The receptors come from a human donor in good health.

This clonotype has just a few counts. The rearrangement uses TRBV28 and TRBJ1-2; the D is unclear. Trimming took off 6 bases at V and 5 bases at J, with 19 bases between the two ends. Per germline, CDR1 MDHEN and CDR2 SYDVKM. There are 15 residues in the CDR3. The CDR3 DNA reads TGTGCCAGCAGCCGCCCTTCACAGTCCTCATATGGCTACACCTTC. Translated, it gives CASSRPSQSSYGYTF.

The chain combines TRBV4-3 with TRBJ2-5; D possibly corresponds to TRBD1 (6 bases). Germline-derived CDR1 and CDR2 are LGHNA and YSLEER. Between the trimmed V and J ends, which lost 4 bases and 2 bases, there was a span of 14 bases. The CDR3 is made up of 15 amino acids. This CDR3 reads CASSRDGTPQETQYF. The CDR3 DNA is TGCGCCAGCAGCCGGGACGGGACACCTCAAGAGACCCAGTACTTC.

This clonotype has just a few counts. The chain combines TRBV9 with TRBJ2-3, with D perhaps TRBD1 or TRBD2 (5 bases each). The ends were cut back, 1 base at V and 0 bases at J, with 9 bases in the middle. This CDR3 comprises 15 residues. Germline V gene data show CDR1 as SGDLS and CDR2 as YYNGEE. Written as DNA, the CDR3 is TGTGCCAGCAGCGTACGGGACGTCAGCACAGATACGCAGTATTTT. Encoded protein: CASSVRDVSTDTQYF. Full variable domain (missing parts from reference TRBV9 and TRBJ2-3): DSGVTQTPKHLITATGQRVTLRCSPRSGDLSVYWYQQSLDQGLQFLIQYYNGEERAKGNILERFSAQQFPDLHSELNLSSLELGDSALYFCASSVRDVSTDTQYFGPGTRLTVL.

Worth noting for this clonotype: It may be a read error: a sequence one base away is much more abundant. The chain is built from TRBV29-1 and TRBJ2-3, with 10 nucleotides matching TRBD2. V was pared by 6 bases and J by 1 base, with 16 bases of the junction left unmatched. This CDR3 has 18 amino acids. CDR1 is SQVTM and CDR2 is ANQGSEA in the germline V gene. CDR3 residues: CSVASGGYSTTGTDTQYF. The CDR3 region has the DNA TGCAGCGTGGCTAGCGGGGGTTACTCAACTACTGGCACAGATACGCAGTATTTT.

This clonotype was counted a single time. The chain has TRBV29-1 and TRBJ2-3; D is uncertain. The CDR3 is 12 amino acids. V lost 3 bases, J lost 4 bases, and 8 bases lay in between. Germline CDR1 reads SQVTM; CDR2 reads ANQGSEA. The CDR3 is CSVETRADTQYF. The CDR3 coding sequence is TGCAGCGTTGAGACCCGGGCAGATACGCAGTATTTT.

The rearrangement joins TRBV14 to TRBJ2-7; no definite D call. Germline CDR1 is SGHDN and CDR2 is FVKESK. This CDR3 region has 14 residues. V was pared by 2 bases and J by 3 bases, with 11 bases between. CDR3 region: CASSQFGSFYEQYF. The CDR3 DNA follows: TGTGCCAGCAGCCAATTTGGCAGCTTCTACGAGCAGTACTTC.

V and J are TRBV5-1 and TRBJ2-5, with 12 bases identical to TRBD1. The J call is in doubt because the DNA end fits TRBJ2-7 better. The germline CDR1 and CDR2 sequences are SGHRS and YFSETQ. The CDR3 length is 16 residues. The CDR3, as DNA: TGCGCCAGCAGCTTAAGAGGGGGACAGGGGGCCCACGAGCAGTACTTC. Protein: CASSLRGGQGAHEQYF.

The chain uses TRBV7-9 and TRBJ1-1; D is uncertain. V shed 5 bases and J shed 3 bases, with 16 bases lying between them. The CDR3 covers 15 residues. CDR1 is SEHNR and CDR2 is FQNEAQ in the germline V gene (reference sequence). CDR3 protein: CASSLNSPEYTEAFF. The DNA for the CDR3 is TGTGCCAGCAGCCTTAATAGTCCAGAATACACTGAAGCTTTCTTT.